This T cell receptor beta chain emerged from a study of blood T cells in healthy people across ages. Overall study results and limits: Considered underestimates were the diversity estimates obtained from one million T cells. Relative to aged donors, long-lived donors carried more naive CD4+ cells and displayed higher diversity.

A word on this clonotype: Its specificity is unknown.

The second PCR ran roughly 6 to 11 cycles with a sample-barcoded 5' primer and J-beta primers. A template-switch adaptor containing 12 random nucleotides labeled each cDNA molecule. Each sample yielded at least 2.5 million CDR3-containing paired-end reads. TCRdb recomputed calls from the 5' RACE reads with MiXCR, one row per CDR3 protein. The table has 890,000 or so distinct CDR3 sequences, about 62% seen once; the top ten hold 28%. From germline, CDR1 is SGHTA and CDR2 FQGNSA. This CDR3 has 16 residues. Trimming cost V 4 bases and J 0 bases, with 14 bases left between them. This sequence originates from a man aged 30 to 45 in good health. The rearrangement joins TRBV7-2 to TRBJ2-3; maybe TRBD1 (6 bases). Sequencing used blood. DNA of the CDR3: TGTGCCAGCAGCTCCCGAAGGGGGTCTAGCACAGATACGCAGTATTTT. Translation: CASSSRRGSSTDTQYF.